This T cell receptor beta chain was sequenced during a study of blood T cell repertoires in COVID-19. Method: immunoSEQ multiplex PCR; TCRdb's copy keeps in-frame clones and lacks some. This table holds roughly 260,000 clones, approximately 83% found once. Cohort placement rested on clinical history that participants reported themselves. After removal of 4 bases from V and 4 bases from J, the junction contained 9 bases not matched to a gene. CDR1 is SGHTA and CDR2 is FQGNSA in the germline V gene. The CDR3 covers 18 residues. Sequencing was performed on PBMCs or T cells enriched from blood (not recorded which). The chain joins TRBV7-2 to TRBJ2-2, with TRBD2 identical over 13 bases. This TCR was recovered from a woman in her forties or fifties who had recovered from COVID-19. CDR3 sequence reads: CASSWGGTSGKGTGELFF. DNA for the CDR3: TGTGCCAGCAGCTGGGGGGGGACTAGCGGGAAGGGCACCGGGGAGCTGTTTTTT.